The rows below give T cell receptor beta chains drawn from one sample of a study of T cells after yellow fever vaccination. MiXCR was run by TCRdb on the 5' RACE reads, yielding one entry per CDR3 protein. The data contain 100,000 to 150,000 distinct CDR3 sequences, more than 6% of them singletons. The material was CD4+ T cells sorted from PBMCs, obtained 9 to 10 days after the first yellow fever vaccination. The receptors were sampled from a man between 18 and 35 years old who received the YFV17D yellow fever vaccine. Both conserved end residues are trimmed from each CDR3. Each record gives: CDR3 length, J gene, V gene, CDR3 protein.

cdr3_length: 13; j_call: TRBJ1-4; v_call: TRBV4-2; cdr3_aa: ASSQGSGGREKLF
cdr3_length: 11; j_call: TRBJ1-4; v_call: TRBV28; cdr3_aa: ASRGRLLEKLF
cdr3_length: 14; j_call: TRBJ2-5; v_call: TRBV5-6; cdr3_aa: ASQVSPGALRESQY
cdr3_length: 11; j_call: TRBJ2-2; v_call: TRBV20-1; cdr3_aa: SASHRGTGELF
cdr3_length: 9; j_call: TRBJ2-1; v_call: TRBV7-2; cdr3_aa: AYRVYNEQF
cdr3_length: 11; j_call: TRBJ2-5; v_call: TRBV20-1; cdr3_aa: SAISSHSRAQY
cdr3_length: 12; j_call: TRBJ2-7; v_call: TRBV6-5; cdr3_aa: ASSTGTGEGEQY
cdr3_length: 16; j_call: TRBJ2-3; v_call: TRBV18; cdr3_aa: ASSPGLAGGPSTDTQY
cdr3_length: 13; j_call: TRBJ2-7; v_call: TRBV18; cdr3_aa: ASSPLTGLAHEQY
cdr3_length: 14; j_call: TRBJ2-5; v_call: TRBV27; cdr3_aa: ASTPSPGNIQETQY
cdr3_length: 11; j_call: TRBJ2-3; v_call: TRBV5-1; cdr3_aa: ASSSPYTDTQY
cdr3_length: 14; j_call: TRBJ2-3; v_call: TRBV5-1; cdr3_aa: ASSLAGGTPTDTQY
cdr3_length: 13; j_call: TRBJ1-1; v_call: TRBV5-1; cdr3_aa: ASSSYRTGRSEAF
cdr3_length: 14; j_call: TRBJ1-1; v_call: TRBV5-1; cdr3_aa: ASSLGPTGAETEAF
cdr3_length: 10; j_call: TRBJ1-6; v_call: TRBV7-2; cdr3_aa: ASSSYNSPLH
cdr3_length: 11; j_call: TRBJ1-1; v_call: TRBV2; cdr3_aa: ASSELGDTEAF
cdr3_length: 12; j_call: TRBJ2-3; v_call: TRBV5-1; cdr3_aa: ASSLVAGGDTQY
cdr3_length: 11; j_call: TRBJ1-2; v_call: TRBV28; cdr3_aa: ASRPAGVSSYT
cdr3_length: 14; j_call: TRBJ2-2; v_call: TRBV5-4; cdr3_aa: ASSLDPGANTGELF
cdr3_length: 12; j_call: TRBJ2-5; v_call: TRBV9; cdr3_aa: ASSVAQGGETQY
cdr3_length: 13; j_call: TRBJ2-5; v_call: TRBV20-1; cdr3_aa: SARDPNSGGETQY
cdr3_length: 14; j_call: TRBJ2-5; v_call: TRBV4-3; cdr3_aa: ASSQDRVGGPETQY
cdr3_length: 14; j_call: TRBJ2-6; v_call: TRBV12-3/TRBV12-4; cdr3_aa: ASSLIQGSGANVLT
cdr3_length: 13; j_call: TRBJ1-2; v_call: TRBV19; cdr3_aa: ASSMEGSLNYGYT
cdr3_length: 11; j_call: TRBJ1-2; v_call: TRBV12-3/TRBV12-4; cdr3_aa: ASSPSQGVGYT
cdr3_length: 13; j_call: TRBJ2-2; v_call: TRBV5-1; cdr3_aa: ASSPATGNTGELF